These 15 T cell receptor beta chains originate from one sample sequenced in a study of human T cells and chemical hapten exposure. TCRdb reprocessed the RACE reads with MiXCR, giving one entry per CDR3 protein. The sample records 89,000 or so distinct CDR3 sequences, 8.5% being singletons. The time point is: pre-sensitization, week 0. Treatment noted: therapeutic diphenylcyclopropenone sensitization with weekly scalp DPC. The starting material was whole blood, obtained in connection with sensitization to the hapten diphenylcyclopropenone (DPC). All receptors come from a man aged 35 to 55 with alopecia areata. Some clones in this sample may be carry-over from other donors' samples.

This clonotype came up a few times. The chain recombines TRBV5-1 with TRBJ2-7, with TRBD2 matching 8 bases. V trimming: 7 bases; J trimming: 5 bases; junction bases outside the gene matches: 11. The CDR3 is 14 residues long. Germline CDR1 SGHRS, CDR2 YFSETQ. This CDR3 is CASPRSGGVDEQYV. The CDR3 nucleotides read TGCGCCAGCCCCAGGTCGGGGGGGGTCGACGAGCAGTACGTC.

This chain uses TRBV10-3 with TRBJ2-5; D is undetermined. V dropped 8 bases and J dropped 1 base, with 8 bases sitting between them. The CDR3 sequence is 12 residues long. Germline V gene data show CDR1 as ENHRY and CDR2 as SYGVKD. The CDR3 spells CAIGPAQETQYF. The DNA for the CDR3 is TGTGCCATCGGTCCGGCCCAAGAGACCCAGTACTTC.

The chain recombines TRBV7-9 with TRBJ2-3; TRBD1 might be the D (6 bases). There are 16 residues in the CDR3. V dropped 5 bases and J dropped 2 bases, with 17 bases sitting between them. CDR1 is SEHNR, CDR2 FQNEAQ, per germline (reference sequence). The CDR3, as DNA: TGTGCCAGCAGCCCCTGGACAGAGATTCTCACAGATACGCAGTATTTT. The encoded protein is CASSPWTEILTDTQYF.

This clonotype was counted ten times or more. The chain carries TRBV9 and TRBJ1-2, with unresolved D. The CDR3 length is 14 residues. Trimming removed 0 bases at V and 6 bases at J, with 12 bases between. Germline lookup yields CDR1 SGDLS and CDR2 YYNGEE. The chain's CDR3 is CASSVEVSTDGYTF. The CDR3 nucleotides read TGTGCCAGCAGCGTAGAGGTCAGTACAGATGGCTACACCTTC.

V is TRBV13 and J is TRBJ1-4; the D is unclear. The germline V and J ends were trimmed by 2 bases and 0 bases, with 7 bases remaining between them. Germline assignment: CDR1 PRHDT and CDR2 FYEKMQ (reference sequence). The length of the CDR3 is 15 residues. Here the CDR3 reads CASSLRRTTNEKLFF. DNA of the CDR3: TGTGCCAGCAGCTTAAGGAGAACAACTAATGAAAAACTGTTTTTT.

This clonotype has ten or more counts. The V call is TRBV3-1, the J call TRBJ2-2, with D unresolved. The CDR3 is 15 residues long. Trimming shortened V by 1 base and J by 7 bases, and 13 bases separated the two germline ends. Germline assignment: CDR1 LGHDT and CDR2 YNNKEL (reference sequence). CDR3 sequence reads: CASSQATPVGGELFF. DNA of the CDR3: TGTGCCAGCAGCCAAGCCACCCCAGTCGGCGGGGAGCTGTTTTTT.

The table lists this clonotype with many counts. This sequence joins TRBV12-3 or TRBV12-4 and TRBJ2-1, with TRBD2 matching 7 bases. The CDR3 loop spans 16 amino acids. Trimming at V came to 5 bases and at J to 0 bases, leaving 7 bases not matched to a gene. CDR3 in amino acids: CASSATSASSYNEQFF. CDR3 DNA sequence: TGTGCCAGCAGTGCAACTAGCGCTAGCTCCTACAATGAGCAGTTCTTC.

A note on this clonotype: A much larger clone differs by one base, so this may be a read error. This chain uses TRBV7-2 with TRBJ2-3; tentatively, D is TRBD2 (5 bases). There are 15 residues in the CDR3. Germline V CDR1 and CDR2: SGHTA, FQGNSA. In nucleotides, the CDR3 is TGTGTCAGCAGCGTTAGAGGGAGTGGGAGAGGCACGCAGTATTTT. Translation: CVSSVRGSGRGTQYF.

Ten or more counts support this clonotype. V and J are TRBV20-1 and TRBJ1-2; maybe TRBD1 (5 bases). The germline V and J ends were trimmed by 6 bases and 8 bases, with 19 bases remaining between them. Per germline, CDR1 DFQATT and CDR2 SNEGSKA (reference sequence). There are 13 residues in the CDR3. CDR3 in DNA: TGCAGTGCCATCGCACAGGTGGCCGAGGGCTACACCTTC. It yields the protein CSAIAQVAEGYTF.

This chain joins TRBV5-6 and TRBJ1-5; D is uncertain. Germline values: CDR1 SGHDT, CDR2 YYEEEE. This CDR3 is 15 amino acids long. The V gene lost 1 base and the J gene lost 0 bases, with 8 bases spanning the gap. The CDR3 reads CASSLWWVSNQPQHF. The CDR3 DNA is TGTGCCAGCAGCTTGTGGTGGGTTAGCAATCAGCCCCAGCATTTT.

The CDR3 sequence: CASRSLGSANEKLFF. The CDR3 bases are TGTGCCAGCAGGTCTTTGGGGTCTGCTAATGAAAAACTGTTTTTT. The rearrangement uses TRBV27 and TRBJ1-4; D is unresolved. Germline lookup yields CDR1 MNHEY and CDR2 SMNVEV (reference sequence). The germline V and J ends were trimmed by 6 bases and 3 bases, with 14 bases remaining between them. The CDR3 is 15 residues long. Based on the CDR3 plus reference TRBV27 and TRBJ1-4, the full variable domain is EAQVTQNPRYLITVTGKKLTVTCSQNMNHEYMSWYRQDPGLGLRQIYYSMNVEVTDKGDVPEGYKVSRKEKRNFPLILESPSPNQTSLYFCASRSLGSANEKLFFGSGTQLSVL.

The chain carries TRBV3-1 and TRBJ2-2; D perhaps matches TRBD2 (5 bases). This CDR3 contains 14 residues. With 1 base removed from V and 8 bases from J, the gap between germline ends came to 11 bases. Germline assignment: CDR1 LGHDT and CDR2 YNNKEL (reference sequence). The CDR3 spells CASSQAPREGELFF. The CDR3 nucleotides read TGTGCCAGCAGCCAAGCCCCACGGGAAGGGGAGCTGTTTTTT.

This clonotype was seen at least ten times. The rearrangement joins TRBV6-5 to TRBJ2-1; a weak D match, TRBD2 (7 bases). The CDR3 is 15 amino acids. Germline V lookup: CDR1 MNHEY, CDR2 SVGAGI. V lost 3 bases to trimming and J lost 3 bases, with 12 bases between them. As DNA, the CDR3 is TGTGCCAGCAGTTATGGGGGGGCGGTCTACAATGAGCAGTTCTTC. Its translation: CASSYGGAVYNEQFF.

The chain is built from TRBV5-6 and TRBJ1-6, with TRBD1 identical over 7 bases. The junction had 7 bases not matched to a gene; V was cut back by 0 bases and J by 13 bases. Germline V gene data show CDR1 as SGHDT and CDR2 as YYEEEE. The CDR3 contains 14 residues. Here the CDR3 DNA reads TGTGCCAGCAGCTTGGGGACAGGCCCGGGGCCCCTCCACTTT. Protein: CASSLGTGPGPLHF.

This clonotype has only a few counts. This chain uses TRBV6-6 with TRBJ2-1; 8 nucleotides line up with TRBD2. The germline V gene encodes CDR1 MNHNY and CDR2 SVGAGI (reference sequence). The J segment lost 3 bases and the V segment lost 2 bases, leaving 6 bases of the junction unmatched. This CDR3 contains 16 residues. CDR3 sequence (DNA): TGTGCCAGCAGTTACCAGTCCAGCGGGAGCTACAATGAGCAGTTCTTC. It codes for CASSYQSSGSYNEQFF.